This passage covers 10 T cell receptor beta chains from one sample sequenced in a study of blood T cells in healthy people across ages (dated by TCRdb to between 2015 and 2017). Library creation used 5' RACE. Instrument used: Illumina HiSeq 2500. A second PCR of 7 to 11 cycles was run with a J-beta primer mix and a sample-barcoded 5' primer. The raw public reads went through TCRdb reprocessing: fastp at Q25, MiXCR clone calling, in-frame beta chains kept. A single entry per CDR3 protein holds the most common genes and DNA from its merged rows. This sample gives approximately 1.5 million distinct CDR3 sequences in total; roughly 32% of them show up just once. Around 10% of the sample is held by the ten biggest clonotypes. The specimen was blood. These receptors were obtained from a young woman in good health.

This rearrangement joins TRBV20-1 to TRBJ2-3; D tentatively fits TRBD1 or TRBD2 (5 bases each). Germline assignment: CDR1 DFQATT and CDR2 SNEGSKA (reference sequence). CDR3 length: 16 residues. With 5 bases removed from V and 6 bases from J, the gap between germline ends came to 24 bases. The CDR3 loop reads CSAHRLWGTLGDTQYF. CDR3 in DNA: TGCAGTGCTCACCGGTTGTGGGGGACGCTGGGGGATACGCAGTATTTT.

This clonotype was detected only a few times. V usage is TRBV12-3 or TRBV12-4 and J usage is TRBJ2-3; D possibly corresponds to TRBD2 (6 bases). Trimming pared 6 bases from V and 2 bases from J, leaving 18 bases between. The length of the CDR3 is 16 residues. The CDR3, as DNA: TGTGCCAGCAGGGGGGTCGGGACTGGCCTCACAGATACGCAGTATTTT. Translated, it gives CASRGVGTGLTDTQYF.

This clonotype was recorded a few times. One base away lies a much larger clone, so this may be a sequencing read error. The CDR3 DNA reads as TGCAGTGCTCGAGAGACAGGGCAAAACTATGGCTACACCTTC. Its translation: CSARETGQNYGYTF. V and J are TRBV20-1 and TRBJ1-2; 7 positions agree with TRBD1. Germline V gene data show CDR1 as DFQATT and CDR2 as SNEGSKA (reference sequence). This CDR3 contains 14 residues.

The chain carries TRBV27 and TRBJ2-1; D not certain. The CDR3 sequence is 15 residues long. Trimming pared 0 bases from V and 7 bases from J, leaving 13 bases between. CDR1 is MNHEY, CDR2 SMNVEV, per germline (reference sequence). For the CDR3, the DNA is TGTGCCAGCAGTTTATCCTGGCGCGATTGGAATGAGCAGTTCTTC. Translation gives CASSLSWRDWNEQFF.

This clonotype was detected many times. This chain connects TRBV18 to TRBJ1-1, with D uncertain. Germline V gene sequence: CDR1 KGHSH, CDR2 LQKENI. Trimming took 5 bases from V and 5 from J, leaving 12 bases between them. The CDR3 consists of 13 residues. The CDR3 protein is CASSTGLDTEAFF. CDR3 coding DNA: TGTGCCAGCTCAACGGGTCTCGATACTGAAGCTTTCTTT.

The chain links TRBV2 to TRBJ1-2; 7 bases line up with TRBD1. Unmatched junction bases numbered 10, after V lost 5 bases and J lost 4 bases. The germline V gene has CDR1 SNHLY and CDR2 FYNNEI. This CDR3 has 15 residues. The CDR3 coding sequence is TGTGCCAGCAGTTTTTACCGACAGGGCATCTATGGCTACACCTTC. Amino acids: CASSFYRQGIYGYTF.

This clonotype showed up just a few times. The chain combines TRBV6-5 with TRBJ2-3; D is ambiguous. This CDR3 region has 13 residues. The V end lost 0 bases, the J end lost 3 bases, and 4 bases lay between the germline ends. Looked up from germline, CDR1 is MNHEY and CDR2 is SVGAGI. The DNA for the CDR3 is TGTGCCAGCAGTTACTCGTTAACAGATACGCAGTATTTT. This encodes CASSYSLTDTQYF.

The chain joins TRBV6-5 to TRBJ1-2, with D perhaps TRBD1 (5 bases). The V gene's germline CDR1 is MNHEY and CDR2 SVGAGI. There are 16 residues in the CDR3. Deletions cut 4 bases from V and 5 bases from J, with 20 bases between. The CDR3 region has the DNA TGTGCCAGCAGTTCCACGCTGCGGGCAGGGATATATGGCTACACCTTC. The encoded protein is CASSSTLRAGIYGYTF.

V usage is TRBV20-1 and J usage is TRBJ2-3; a weak D match, TRBD1 (6 bases). Trimming shortened V by 3 bases and J by 5 bases, and 21 bases separated the two germline ends. Germline V gives CDR1 DFQATT, CDR2 SNEGSKA (reference sequence). The CDR3 consists of 16 residues. CDR3: CSARPGTRIGEDTQYF. DNA for the CDR3: TGCAGTGCTAGGCCCGGGACACGGATAGGTGAAGATACGCAGTATTTT.

The chain has TRBV7-9 and TRBJ2-7; tentatively, D is TRBD1 or TRBD2 (5 bases each). The V end lost 3 bases, the J end lost 5 bases, and 20 bases lay between the germline ends. From germline, CDR1 is SEHNR and CDR2 FQNEAQ (reference sequence). The CDR3 extends over 16 amino acids. This chain's CDR3 is CASSLGRRGAGDEQYF. DNA for the CDR3: TGTGCCAGCAGCTTGGGACGGCGAGGAGCAGGTGACGAGCAGTACTTC.